Listed here are 18 T cell receptor beta chains from one sample, sequenced in a study of shared clonotypes between healthy human individuals (TCRdb year 2020). Library generation was performed with the immunoSEQ multiplex PCR assay. TCRdb limited this immuneACCESS table to in-frame rearrangements with V and J called. A share of clones is missing; checked studies link under half to unresolved V genes, and the rest is unexplained. The table for this sample lists roughly 1,100,000 clones; about 75% of them were counted only once. Jointly, the top ten make up roughly 1.4% of the sample. Sample: memory CD4+ T cells sorted from blood. Sample cell subset or site, as interpreted from the label and publication: CD45RA-negative fraction. The receptors stem from a man younger than 35 in good health.

J is TRBJ1-4 and V is TRBV7-8; D gene uncertain. V was shortened by 5 bases and J by 0 bases, with 10 bases between the two germline ends. The CDR3 contains 15 residues. Germline-derived CDR1 and CDR2 are SGHVS and FQNEAQ. The CDR3 DNA reads as TGTGCCAGCAGCACCCGAACTGCAACTAATGAAAAACTGTTTTTT. Protein: CASSTRTATNEKLFF.

The chain couples TRBV7-2 to TRBJ2-1, with a tentative D call TRBD1 (5 bases). Trimming removed 0 bases at V and 6 bases at J, with 6 bases between. The CDR3 spans 13 residues. From germline, CDR1 is SGHTA and CDR2 FQGNSA. DNA for the CDR3: TGTGCCAGCAGCTTAGCGGGGCTCAATGAGCAGTTCTTC. Translated, it gives CASSLAGLNEQFF.

The chain joins TRBV29-1 to TRBJ2-1; 14 nucleotides line up with TRBD2. The CDR3 covers 17 residues. The germline V gene encodes CDR1 SQVTM and CDR2 ANQGSEA. V gave up 4 bases and J gave up 7 bases; unmatched junction bases: 12. The CDR3 bases are TGCAGCGTTGCTGGGACTAGCGGGAGAATTGAAGGGAATGAGCAGTTCTTC. This translates into CSVAGTSGRIEGNEQFF.

This clone was found many times. This sequence joins TRBV4-1 and TRBJ2-3; D is uncertain. V lost 1 base and J lost 1, with 12 bases in between. The germline V gene encodes CDR1 MGHRA and CDR2 YSYEKL. There are 16 residues in the CDR3. The CDR3 spells CASSQGLTSGTDTQYF. CDR3 bases: TGCGCCAGCAGCCAAGGACTGACTTCGGGCACAGATACGCAGTATTTT.

This chain links TRBV7-2 with TRBJ2-3, with 13 bases that match TRBD2. This CDR3 spans 14 amino acids. With V trimmed by 5 bases and J by 7 bases, 3 bases remained unmatched. CDR1 SGHTA and CDR2 FQGNSA come from the germline V gene. The CDR3 region is CASSLGTSGNTQYF. In nucleotides, the CDR3 is TGTGCCAGCAGCCTAGGGACTAGCGGGAATACGCAGTATTTT.

The chain joins TRBV18 to TRBJ2-3, with TRBD2 matching 11 bases. CDR1 is KGHSH and CDR2 is LQKENI in the germline V gene. The J segment lost 5 bases and the V segment lost 2 bases, leaving 12 bases of the junction unmatched. The CDR3 is 18 residues long. CDR3 coding DNA: TGTGCCAGCTCACCAGATTCTATGCCTAGCGGGAGGAAAGATACGCAGTATTTT. Protein sequence: CASSPDSMPSGRKDTQYF.

The gene calls are TRBV18 and TRBJ2-7, with 7 bases identical to TRBD1. The CDR3 length is 14 residues. Germline CDR1 and CDR2: KGHSH and LQKENI. Germline trimming cut 6 bases from V and 4 bases from J; bases unmatched to any gene: 9. The CDR3 DNA reads as TGTGCCAGCTCGCCGGGACAGCGAAAGTACGAGCAGTACTTC. This gives the protein CASSPGQRKYEQYF.

The count of this clone is one. V and J are TRBV2 and TRBJ1-5; 11 bases agree with TRBD1. The CDR3 sequence is 16 residues long. Trimming removed 8 bases from V and 7 bases from J; junction bases left unmatched: 13. Per germline, CDR1 SNHLY and CDR2 FYNNEI. The DNA for the CDR3 is TGTGCCAGCGACTACGCCGGGACAGGGGGAAAACAGCCCCAGCATTTT. Its translation: CASDYAGTGGKQPQHF. Complete variable domain (other parts from reference TRBV2 and TRBJ1-5): EPEVTQTPSHQVTQMGQEVILRCVPISNHLYFYWYRQILGQKVEFLVSFYNNEISEKSEIFDDQFSVERPDGSNFTLKIRSTKLEDSAMYFCASDYAGTGGKQPQHFGDGTRLSIL.

The chain carries TRBV4-1 and TRBJ2-3; D gene unclear. The V and J ends lost 5 bases and 0 bases respectively, with 12 bases between them. The germline V gene has CDR1 MGHRA and CDR2 YSYEKL. The CDR3 is made up of 15 amino acids. CDR3 in amino acids: CASSKLFPSTDTQYF. The CDR3 DNA follows: TGCGCCAGCAGCAAACTATTCCCTAGCACAGATACGCAGTATTTT.

The V gene is TRBV28, the J gene TRBJ1-6; D possibly corresponds to TRBD1 (6 bases). Trimming pared 2 bases from V and 7 bases from J, leaving 12 bases between. Germline-derived CDR1 and CDR2 are MDHEN and SYDVKM. The CDR3 contains 15 residues. DNA of the CDR3: TGTGCCAGCAGTTTAAGGGGGTTCGGGAATTCACCCCTCCACTTT. It codes for CASSLRGFGNSPLHF.

Written as DNA, the CDR3 is TGTGCCAGCAGCTTACGAGGGAAGGCTGAAGCTTTCTTT. Translated, it gives CASSLRGKAEAFF. V usage is TRBV7-8 and J usage is TRBJ1-1; D call uncertain. Trimming left V 2 bases short and J 6 bases short, with 10 bases between. Germline CDR1 is SGHVS and CDR2 is FQNEAQ. The CDR3 consists of 13 residues. The entire variable domain, with the rest obtained from reference TRBV7-8 and TRBJ1-1, is as follows: GAGVSQSPRYKVAKRGQDVALRCDPISGHVSLFWYQQALGQGPEFLTYFQNEAQLDKSGLPSDRFFAERPEGSVSTLKIQRTQQEDSAVYLCASSLRGKAEAFFGQGTRLTVV.

The chain recombines TRBV27 with TRBJ2-7; a weak D match, TRBD1 (6 bases). From germline, CDR1 is MNHEY and CDR2 SMNVEV (reference sequence). Trimming shortened V by 0 bases and J by 4 bases, and 10 bases separated the two germline ends. This CDR3 has 14 amino acids. In DNA form, the CDR3 reads TGTGCCAGCAGTTTATCACAGGGTAAGTACGAGCAGTACTTC. Translated: CASSLSQGKYEQYF.

This chain joins TRBV9 and TRBJ2-5, with D perhaps assigned TRBD1 or TRBD2 (6 bases each). The CDR3 is made up of 16 amino acids. V lost 5 bases, J lost 3 bases, and 20 bases lay in between. CDR1 SGDLS and CDR2 YYNGEE come from the germline V gene. CDR3 DNA: TGTGCCAGCAGTTCGGGAGTGGACAGTCCAAAAGAGACCCAGTACTTC. Translation: CASSSGVDSPKETQYF.

The rearrangement joins TRBV30 to TRBJ2-5; D unresolved. This CDR3 is built from 12 residues. Trimming stripped 2 bases from V and 3 bases from J, with 7 bases between. Germline lookup yields CDR1 GTSNPN and CDR2 SVGIG (reference sequence). CDR3 region: CAWSYRKETQYF. The DNA of the CDR3 is TGTGCCTGGAGTTACAGAAAAGAGACCCAGTACTTC. Complete variable domain (other parts from reference TRBV30 and TRBJ2-5): SQTIHQWPATLVQPVGSPLSLECTVEGTSNPNLYWYRQAAGRGLQLLFYSVGIGQISSEVPQNLSASRPQDRQFILSSKKLLLSDSGFYLCAWSYRKETQYFGPGTRLLVL.

This chain connects TRBV7-8 to TRBJ2-7; unclear D gene. The V end lost 3 bases, the J end lost 5 bases, and 5 bases lay between the germline ends. CDR1 is SGHVS, CDR2 FQNEAQ, per germline. The CDR3 consists of 11 residues. The CDR3 here is CASSFRNEQYF. For the CDR3, the DNA is TGTGCCAGCAGCTTCAGGAACGAGCAGTACTTC.

V and J are TRBV6-6 and TRBJ1-2; 11 nucleotides agree with TRBD1. CDR3 length: 15 residues. The germline V gene encodes CDR1 MNHNY and CDR2 SVGAGI (reference sequence). J gave up 4 bases and V 10 bases, and 11 bases lay outside the gene matches. The CDR3 protein is CATQQDRGRTYGYTF. The CDR3 bases are TGTGCCACCCAACAGGACAGGGGGCGAACCTATGGCTACACCTTC.

About this clone itself: In the same sample, other DNA sequences code for this CDR3. V is TRBV18 and J is TRBJ1-4; D is undetermined. This CDR3 comprises 14 residues. The V and J ends lost 5 bases and 0 bases respectively, with 7 bases between them. Germline V gives CDR1 KGHSH, CDR2 LQKENI. Written as DNA, the CDR3 is TGTGCCAGCTCAATAGGGACAACTAATGAAAAACTGTTTTTT. It encodes CASSIGTTNEKLFF.

V and J are TRBV4-1 and TRBJ2-7; D is perhaps TRBD2 (6 bases). The CDR3 runs to 13 residues. Looked up from germline, CDR1 is MGHRA and CDR2 is YSYEKL. Deletions cut 0 bases from V and 4 bases from J, with 7 bases between. As DNA, the CDR3 is TGCGCCAGCAGCCAAGAACGGGGGTACGAGCAGTACTTC. It yields the protein CASSQERGYEQYF.